A selection of T cell receptor beta chains follows, all from one sample in a study of cytomegalovirus exposure and HLA in healthy donors. TCRdb's table, derived via immunoSEQ multiplex PCR, lists solely in-frame clones and lacks some. The sample includes over 150,000 clones, roughly 84% of them seen just once. The sequenced sample was PBMCs. The receptors derive from a human donor in good health. Both conserved end residues are part of each CDR3. The D gene is left open where the match is weak. Clone sizes are given selectively: once, few, many, or a class where the clone is expanded.

clone size: once; D gene: TRBD1; J gene: TRBJ1-3; CDR3 length: 16; V gene: TRBV4-3; CDR3 protein: CASSQDPLTGGNTIYF; CDR3 DNA: TGCGCCAGCAGCCAAGATCCCTTGACAGGGGGTAACACCATATATTTT
clone size: once; D gene: .; J gene: TRBJ1-5; CDR3 length: 16; V gene: TRBV2; CDR3 protein: CASSDLVTNSNQPQHF; CDR3 DNA: TGTGCCAGCAGTGATTTAGTGACAAATAGCAATCAGCCCCAGCATTTT
clone size: .; D gene: TRBD1; J gene: TRBJ1-2; CDR3 length: 14; V gene: TRBV6-1; CDR3 protein: CASAQGRDSYGYTF; CDR3 DNA: TGTGCCAGCGCCCAAGGCAGGGACAGCTATGGCTACACCTTC
clone size: few; D gene: TRBD1; J gene: TRBJ2-4; CDR3 length: 14; V gene: TRBV12-5; CDR3 protein: CASGSGTGINIQYF; CDR3 DNA: TGTGCTAGTGGGTCCGGGACAGGGATAAACATTCAGTACTTC
clone size: once; D gene: TRBD1; J gene: TRBJ1-1; CDR3 length: 15; V gene: TRBV29-1; CDR3 protein: CSVEPFYRGNTEAFF; CDR3 DNA: TGCAGCGTTGAGCCCTTTTACAGGGGGAACACTGAAGCTTTCTTT
clone size: .; D gene: .; J gene: TRBJ2-1; CDR3 length: 15; V gene: TRBV11-2; CDR3 protein: CASSLDPSSYNEQFF; CDR3 DNA: TGTGCCAGCAGCTTAGACCCGAGCTCCTACAATGAGCAGTTCTTC
clone size: .; D gene: TRBD1; J gene: TRBJ1-1; CDR3 length: 13; V gene: TRBV18; CDR3 protein: CASSPGTGLEAFF; CDR3 DNA: TGTGCCAGCTCACCGGGGACAGGGTTAGAAGCTTTCTTT
clone size: .; D gene: TRBD2; J gene: TRBJ2-1; CDR3 length: 18; V gene: TRBV5-4; CDR3 protein: CASSSPPLAGGSDNEQFF; CDR3 DNA: TGTGCCAGCAGCTCGCCCCCTCTAGCGGGGGGATCCGACAATGAGCAGTTCTTC
clone size: .; D gene: TRBD1; J gene: TRBJ2-7; CDR3 length: 14; V gene: TRBV7-8; CDR3 protein: CASSSFRDSHEQYF; CDR3 DNA: TGTGCCAGCAGCTCCTTCCGGGACAGCCACGAGCAGTACTTC
clone size: once; D gene: TRBD1; J gene: TRBJ1-1; CDR3 length: 14; V gene: TRBV19; CDR3 protein: CASSGQGMPTEAFF; CDR3 DNA: TGTGCCAGTAGTGGACAGGGAATGCCCACTGAAGCTTTCTTT
clone size: .; D gene: TRBD2; J gene: TRBJ2-3; CDR3 length: 16; V gene: TRBV15; CDR3 protein: CATSRASGFFTDTQYF; CDR3 DNA: TGTGCCACCAGCCGGGCTAGCGGATTCTTCACAGATACGCAGTATTTT
clone size: .; D gene: .; J gene: TRBJ1-1; CDR3 length: 13; V gene: TRBV18; CDR3 protein: CASSARTDTEAFF; CDR3 DNA: TGTGCCAGCTCAGCCAGGACAGACACTGAAGCTTTCTTT
clone size: .; D gene: TRBD2; J gene: TRBJ2-7; CDR3 length: 16; V gene: TRBV18; CDR3 protein: CASSVNPAGLSYEQYF; CDR3 DNA: TGTGCCAGCTCCGTCAACCCAGCGGGACTATCCTACGAGCAGTACTTC
clone size: .; D gene: TRBD1; J gene: TRBJ2-7; CDR3 length: 13; V gene: TRBV9; CDR3 protein: CASSAVQGGEQYF; CDR3 DNA: TGTGCCAGCAGCGCCGTACAGGGGGGCGAGCAGTACTTC
clone size: few; D gene: .; J gene: TRBJ1-1; CDR3 length: 13; V gene: TRBV19; CDR3 protein: CASSSYRDTEAFF; CDR3 DNA: TGTGCCAGTAGTTCCTACAGGGACACTGAAGCTTTCTTT
clone size: .; D gene: TRBD1; J gene: TRBJ2-7; CDR3 length: 18; V gene: TRBV5-6; CDR3 protein: CASSFAGTGVYGSYEQYF; CDR3 DNA: TGTGCCAGCAGCTTCGCCGGGACAGGGGTTTATGGGTCCTACGAGCAGTACTTC
clone size: .; D gene: .; J gene: TRBJ2-7; CDR3 length: 16; V gene: TRBV7-8; CDR3 protein: CASSLESLGGTYEQYF; CDR3 DNA: TGTGCCAGCAGCTTAGAGTCGTTGGGCGGGACCTACGAGCAGTACTTC
clone size: .; D gene: .; J gene: TRBJ2-1; CDR3 length: 16; V gene: TRBV27; CDR3 protein: CASSPLQGSSYNEQFF; CDR3 DNA: TGTGCCAGCAGTCCCCTACAGGGATCGAGTTACAATGAGCAGTTCTTC
clone size: .; D gene: TRBD1; J gene: TRBJ1-3; CDR3 length: 17; V gene: TRBV15; CDR3 protein: CATSRGDRDNSGNTIYF; CDR3 DNA: TGTGCCACCAGCAGGGGGGACAGGGACAACTCTGGAAACACCATATATTTT
clone size: .; D gene: .; J gene: TRBJ1-5; CDR3 length: 15; V gene: TRBV4-1; CDR3 protein: CASSQEEAYNQPQHF; CDR3 DNA: TGCGCCAGCAGCCAAGAAGAAGCTTACAATCAGCCCCAGCATTTT
clone size: once; D gene: TRBD2; J gene: TRBJ2-7; CDR3 length: 16; V gene: TRBV4-1; CDR3 protein: CASSRLLAGDIYEQYF; CDR3 DNA: TGCGCCAGCAGCCGCCTACTAGCGGGAGATATCTACGAGCAGTACTTC
clone size: .; D gene: .; J gene: TRBJ2-1; CDR3 length: 14; V gene: TRBV5-4; CDR3 protein: CASSPAGRPNEQFF; CDR3 DNA: TGTGCCAGCAGCCCGGCGGGCAGGCCCAATGAGCAGTTCTTC
clone size: .; D gene: TRBD1; J gene: TRBJ1-6; CDR3 length: 14; V gene: TRBV6-5; CDR3 protein: CASSPGQYNSPLHF; CDR3 DNA: TGTGCCAGCAGTCCGGGACAGTATAATTCACCCCTCCACTTT
clone size: .; D gene: .; J gene: TRBJ1-1; CDR3 length: 17; V gene: TRBV5-6; CDR3 protein: CASSIERAGGFYTEAFF; CDR3 DNA: TGTGCCAGCAGCATAGAGAGGGCCGGGGGTTTCTACACTGAAGCTTTCTTT
clone size: .; D gene: .; J gene: TRBJ1-2; CDR3 length: 13; V gene: TRBV6-6; CDR3 protein: CASSSQQNYGYTF; CDR3 DNA: TGTGCCAGCAGTTCACAACAAAACTATGGCTACACCTTC
clone size: once; D gene: TRBD1; J gene: TRBJ1-2; CDR3 length: 14; V gene: TRBV19; CDR3 protein: CASTTTGTGTGYTF; CDR3 DNA: TGTGCCAGTACCACCACCGGGACAGGGACAGGCTACACCTTC
clone size: .; D gene: .; J gene: TRBJ1-1; CDR3 length: 16; V gene: TRBV6-5; CDR3 protein: CASSYSLGGMNTEAFF; CDR3 DNA: TGTGCCAGCAGTTACTCGTTGGGGGGGATGAACACTGAAGCTTTCTTT
clone size: .; D gene: TRBD1; J gene: TRBJ1-4; CDR3 length: 15; V gene: TRBV27; CDR3 protein: CASSGTGRNNEKLFF; CDR3 DNA: TGTGCCAGCAGCGGGACAGGGAGAAATAATGAAAAACTGTTTTTT
clone size: .; D gene: TRBD2; J gene: TRBJ2-2; CDR3 length: 17; V gene: TRBV28; CDR3 protein: CASSPPGTSGTTGELFF; CDR3 DNA: TGTGCCAGCAGCCCCCCAGGGACTAGCGGAACCACCGGGGAGCTGTTTTTT
clone size: once; D gene: .; J gene: TRBJ1-1; CDR3 length: 15; V gene: TRBV13; CDR3 protein: CASSLNQGPNTEAFF; CDR3 DNA: TGTGCCAGCAGCTTAAACCAGGGGCCGAACACTGAAGCTTTCTTT
clone size: .; D gene: .; J gene: TRBJ2-5; CDR3 length: 14; V gene: TRBV19; CDR3 protein: CASSPGGTGGTQYF; CDR3 DNA: TGTGCCAGTAGTCCCGGGGGGACAGGAGGTACGCAGTACTTC
clone size: once; D gene: .; J gene: TRBJ1-1; CDR3 length: 13; V gene: TRBV29-1; CDR3 protein: CSVVHRENTEAFF; CDR3 DNA: TGCAGCGTTGTACACAGAGAGAACACTGAAGCTTTCTTT
clone size: .; D gene: TRBD1; J gene: TRBJ1-2; CDR3 length: 15; V gene: TRBV27; CDR3 protein: CASSFADRTRYGYTF; CDR3 DNA: TGTGCCAGCAGTTTCGCGGACAGGACCCGCTATGGCTACACCTTC
clone size: .; D gene: .; J gene: TRBJ1-5; CDR3 length: 14; V gene: TRBV7-9; CDR3 protein: CASSLTESNQPQHF; CDR3 DNA: TGTGCCAGCAGCCTTACAGAGAGCAATCAGCCCCAGCATTTT
clone size: .; D gene: .; J gene: TRBJ2-7; CDR3 length: 16; V gene: TRBV6-8; CDR3 protein: CASSSARRASFYEQYF; CDR3 DNA: TGTGCCAGCAGTTCCGCTAGGAGGGCATCTTTCTACGAGCAGTACTTC
clone size: .; D gene: TRBD1; J gene: TRBJ1-4; CDR3 length: 14; V gene: TRBV15; CDR3 protein: CATSSSGGWEKLFF; CDR3 DNA: TGTGCCACCAGCAGTTCAGGGGGGTGGGAAAAACTGTTTTTT
clone size: few; D gene: .; J gene: TRBJ1-5; CDR3 length: 16; V gene: TRBV2; CDR3 protein: CASSEDAGSSNQPQHF; CDR3 DNA: TGTGCCAGCAGTGAAGATGCAGGGTCTAGCAATCAGCCCCAGCATTTT
clone size: .; D gene: .; J gene: TRBJ2-7; CDR3 length: 12; V gene: TRBV28; CDR3 protein: CASSSPSYEQYF; CDR3 DNA: TGTGCCAGCAGTAGTCCCAGCTACGAGCAGTACTTC
clone size: .; D gene: TRBD1; J gene: TRBJ1-3; CDR3 length: 14; V gene: TRBV2; CDR3 protein: CASSAKTGRHTIYF; CDR3 DNA: TGTGCCAGCAGTGCTAAGACAGGGAGACACACCATATATTTT
clone size: .; D gene: TRBD1; J gene: TRBJ1-2; CDR3 length: 16; V gene: TRBV30; CDR3 protein: CAWSAKTGGAWRGYTF; CDR3 DNA: TGTGCCTGGAGTGCCAAAACAGGGGGCGCCTGGCGTGGCTACACCTTC
clone size: few; D gene: .; J gene: TRBJ2-7; CDR3 length: 12; V gene: TRBV25-1; CDR3 protein: CASREGLYEQYF; CDR3 DNA: TGTGCCAGCAGGGAGGGACTCTACGAGCAGTACTTC
clone size: .; D gene: .; J gene: TRBJ1-1; CDR3 length: 13; V gene: TRBV6-1; CDR3 protein: CASTQQGNTEAFF; CDR3 DNA: TGTGCCAGCACCCAACAGGGGAACACTGAAGCTTTCTTT
clone size: .; D gene: TRBD2; J gene: TRBJ2-5; CDR3 length: 14; V gene: TRBV9; CDR3 protein: CASSKTGGKETQYF; CDR3 DNA: TGTGCCAGCTCGAAGACCGGGGGGAAAGAGACCCAGTACTTC
clone size: .; D gene: TRBD2; J gene: TRBJ2-7; CDR3 length: 15; V gene: TRBV5-1; CDR3 protein: CASSLWTSGSYEQYF; CDR3 DNA: TGCGCCAGCAGCTTGTGGACTAGCGGCTCCTACGAGCAGTACTTC
clone size: once; D gene: .; J gene: TRBJ2-7; CDR3 length: 16; V gene: TRBV11-2; CDR3 protein: CASSLGGAGEPYEQYF; CDR3 DNA: TGTGCCAGCAGCTTAGGAGGGGCAGGGGAACCCTACGAGCAGTACTTC
clone size: .; D gene: TRBD2; J gene: TRBJ2-1; CDR3 length: 17; V gene: TRBV7-3; CDR3 protein: CASSLTPTSGGDNEQFF; CDR3 DNA: TGTGCCAGCAGCTTAACGCCAACTAGCGGGGGAGACAATGAGCAGTTCTTC
clone size: few; D gene: .; J gene: TRBJ1-6; CDR3 length: 15; V gene: TRBV5-8; CDR3 protein: CASSLFKGRESPLHF; CDR3 DNA: TGTGCCAGCAGCTTGTTTAAAGGGAGGGAATCACCCCTCCACTTT
clone size: .; D gene: TRBD1; J gene: TRBJ1-4; CDR3 length: 16; V gene: TRBV28; CDR3 protein: CASSSQLGTGLEKLFF; CDR3 DNA: TGTGCCAGCAGTTCCCAATTGGGGACAGGACTCGAAAAACTGTTTTTT
clone size: .; D gene: TRBD1; J gene: TRBJ1-2; CDR3 length: 13; V gene: TRBV7-9; CDR3 protein: CASSPSLGQGHTF; CDR3 DNA: TGTGCCAGCAGCCCAAGCCTTGGACAGGGCCACACCTTC
clone size: .; D gene: TRBD2; J gene: TRBJ2-3; CDR3 length: 15; V gene: TRBV5-4; CDR3 protein: CASRGSGALTDTQYF; CDR3 DNA: TGTGCCAGCAGGGGAAGCGGGGCACTCACAGATACGCAGTATTTT
clone size: .; D gene: .; J gene: TRBJ1-2; CDR3 length: 13; V gene: TRBV5-4; CDR3 protein: CASTPRGSYGYTF; CDR3 DNA: TGTGCCAGCACCCCCAGGGGATCCTATGGCTACACCTTC
clone size: .; D gene: .; J gene: TRBJ2-7; CDR3 length: 15; V gene: TRBV2; CDR3 protein: CASSGRPGGSYEQYF; CDR3 DNA: TGTGCCAGCTCGGGGAGGCCAGGGGGCTCCTACGAGCAGTACTTC
clone size: .; D gene: .; J gene: TRBJ1-1; CDR3 length: 13; V gene: TRBV9; CDR3 protein: CASSAPEGTEAFF; CDR3 DNA: TGTGCCAGCAGCGCTCCCGAGGGCACTGAAGCTTTCTTT
clone size: .; D gene: TRBD1; J gene: TRBJ1-1; CDR3 length: 15; V gene: TRBV5-1; CDR3 protein: CASSEGTGESTEAFF; CDR3 DNA: TGCGCCAGCAGCGAAGGGACAGGGGAAAGCACTGAAGCTTTCTTT
clone size: .; D gene: .; J gene: TRBJ1-1; CDR3 length: 18; V gene: TRBV28; CDR3 protein: CASSLWGQGMGLGTEAFF; CDR3 DNA: TGTGCCAGCAGTTTGTGGGGGCAGGGAATGGGTTTGGGCACTGAAGCTTTCTTT
clone size: .; D gene: .; J gene: TRBJ2-1; CDR3 length: 17; V gene: TRBV4-2; CDR3 protein: CASSQDLAGFSYNEQFF; CDR3 DNA: TGTGCCAGCAGCCAAGATCTGGCGGGGTTCTCCTACAATGAGCAGTTCTTC
clone size: .; D gene: TRBD2; J gene: TRBJ2-5; CDR3 length: 15; V gene: TRBV15; CDR3 protein: CATSGKTSGSETQYF; CDR3 DNA: TGTGCCACCAGCGGTAAGACTAGCGGGTCAGAGACCCAGTACTTC